The following is a T cell receptor beta chain sequence with its context. Its specificity is not known. Data came from immunoSEQ multiplex PCR; TCRdb stores just in-frame clones and leaves some out. The sample comprises approximately 70,000 clones, 80% of which are singletons, and roughly 7.5% rests with the top ten. The data stem from a study of cytotoxic CD8 clonotypes in ibrutinib-treated CLL. Study-level findings and limits: Baseline clonality, above age-matched healthy donor levels, tracked circulating CD8+ T-cell counts. Shared public clonotypes were rare, and on treatment they either got smaller or stayed the same.

This CDR3 has 14 amino acids. Deletions cut 5 bases from V and 7 bases from J, with 18 bases between. CDR1 and CDR2 (germline): SGHNT, YENEEA. The sample here was PBMCs, taken at disease progression, from a patient treated with ibrutinib. This clonotype originated in a human donor with chronic lymphocytic leukemia. This sequence joins TRBV11-3 and TRBJ2-7, with D uncertain. CDR3 DNA sequence: TGTGCCAGCAGCCTAAACCAGGCGGCTTCAGAGCAGTACTTC. Protein sequence: CASSLNQAASEQYF.